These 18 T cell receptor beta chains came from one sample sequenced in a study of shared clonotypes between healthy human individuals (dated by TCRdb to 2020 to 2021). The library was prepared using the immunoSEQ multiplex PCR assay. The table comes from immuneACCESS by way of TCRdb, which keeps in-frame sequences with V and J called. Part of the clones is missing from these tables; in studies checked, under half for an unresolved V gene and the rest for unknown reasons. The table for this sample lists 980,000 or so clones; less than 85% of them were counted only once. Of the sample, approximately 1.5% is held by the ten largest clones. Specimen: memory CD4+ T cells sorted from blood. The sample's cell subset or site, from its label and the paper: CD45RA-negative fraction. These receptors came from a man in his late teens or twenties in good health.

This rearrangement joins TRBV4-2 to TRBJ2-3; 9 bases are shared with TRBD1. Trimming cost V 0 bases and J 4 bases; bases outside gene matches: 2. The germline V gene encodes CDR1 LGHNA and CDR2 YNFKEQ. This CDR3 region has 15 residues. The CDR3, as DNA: TGTGCCAGCAGCCAAGACCGGACAGGGGCAGATACGCAGTATTTT. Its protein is CASSQDRTGADTQYF.

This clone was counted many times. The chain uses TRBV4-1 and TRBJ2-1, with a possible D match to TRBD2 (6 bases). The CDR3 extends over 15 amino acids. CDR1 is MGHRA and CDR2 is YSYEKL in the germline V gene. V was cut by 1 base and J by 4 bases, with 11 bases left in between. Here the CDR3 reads CASSQAGVVYNEQFF. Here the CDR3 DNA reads TGCGCCAGCAGCCAAGCGGGGGTTGTATACAATGAGCAGTTCTTC.

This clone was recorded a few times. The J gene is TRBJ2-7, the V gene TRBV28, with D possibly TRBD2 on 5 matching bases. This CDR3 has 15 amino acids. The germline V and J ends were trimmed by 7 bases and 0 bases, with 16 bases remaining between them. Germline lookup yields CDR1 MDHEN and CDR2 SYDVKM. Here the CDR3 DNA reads TGTGCCAGCACCTCTCTTAGTCGGGGCTCCTACGAGCAGTACTTC. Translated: CASTSLSRGSYEQYF.

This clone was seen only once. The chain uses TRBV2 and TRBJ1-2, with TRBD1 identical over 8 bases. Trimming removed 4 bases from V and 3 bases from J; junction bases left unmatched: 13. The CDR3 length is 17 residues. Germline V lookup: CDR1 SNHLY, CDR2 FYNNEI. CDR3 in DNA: TGTGCCAGCAGTGGGACGGAGACAGGGGTTTCGGACTATGGCTACACCTTC. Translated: CASSGTETGVSDYGYTF.

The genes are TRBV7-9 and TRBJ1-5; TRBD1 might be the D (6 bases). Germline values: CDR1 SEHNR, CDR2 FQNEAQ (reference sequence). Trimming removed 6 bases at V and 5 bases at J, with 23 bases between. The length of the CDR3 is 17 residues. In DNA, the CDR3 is TGTGCCAGCAGACACAGGGAGCGTATGGTTTATTATCAGCCCCAGCATTTT. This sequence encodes CASRHRERMVYYQPQHF.

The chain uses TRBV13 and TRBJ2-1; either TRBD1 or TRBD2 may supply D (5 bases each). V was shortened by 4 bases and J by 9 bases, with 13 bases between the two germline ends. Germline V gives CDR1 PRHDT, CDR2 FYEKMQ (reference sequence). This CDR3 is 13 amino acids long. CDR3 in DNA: TGTGCCAGCAGCTGGGACCCCAAGGGTGAGCAGTTCTTC. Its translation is CASSWDPKGEQFF.

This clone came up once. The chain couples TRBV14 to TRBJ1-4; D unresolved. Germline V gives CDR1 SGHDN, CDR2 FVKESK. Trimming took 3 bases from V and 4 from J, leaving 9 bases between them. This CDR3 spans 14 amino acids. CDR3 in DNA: TGTGCCAGCAGCCAGCTGGAGAGTAATGAAAAACTGTTTTTT. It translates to CASSQLESNEKLFF.

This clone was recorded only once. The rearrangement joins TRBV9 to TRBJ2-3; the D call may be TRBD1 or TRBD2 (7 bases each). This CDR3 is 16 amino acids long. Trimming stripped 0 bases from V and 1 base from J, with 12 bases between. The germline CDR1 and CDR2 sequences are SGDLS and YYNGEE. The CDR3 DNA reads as TGTGCCAGCAGCGTAGCAGGGGGGAGGGGCACAGATACGCAGTATTTT. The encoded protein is CASSVAGGRGTDTQYF.

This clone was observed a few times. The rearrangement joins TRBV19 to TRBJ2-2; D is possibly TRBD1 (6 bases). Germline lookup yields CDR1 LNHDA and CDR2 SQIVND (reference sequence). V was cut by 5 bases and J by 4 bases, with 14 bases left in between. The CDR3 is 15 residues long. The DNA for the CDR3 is TGTGCCAGTAGTCCCGGACAGATTATCACCGGGGAGCTGTTTTTT. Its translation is CASSPGQIITGELFF.

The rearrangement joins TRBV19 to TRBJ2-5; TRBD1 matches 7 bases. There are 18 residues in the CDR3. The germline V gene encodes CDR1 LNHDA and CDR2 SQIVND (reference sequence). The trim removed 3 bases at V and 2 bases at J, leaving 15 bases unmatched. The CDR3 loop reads CASSIYAGAGGRQETQYF. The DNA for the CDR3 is TGTGCCAGTAGTATTTACGCCGGGGCAGGGGGACGGCAAGAGACCCAGTACTTC.

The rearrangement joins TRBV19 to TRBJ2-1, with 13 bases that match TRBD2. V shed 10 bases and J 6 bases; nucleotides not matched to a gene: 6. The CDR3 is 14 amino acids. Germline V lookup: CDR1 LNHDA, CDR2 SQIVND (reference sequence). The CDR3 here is CATRGLAGRNEQFF. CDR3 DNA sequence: TGTGCCACCAGGGGACTAGCGGGGCGCAATGAGCAGTTCTTC.

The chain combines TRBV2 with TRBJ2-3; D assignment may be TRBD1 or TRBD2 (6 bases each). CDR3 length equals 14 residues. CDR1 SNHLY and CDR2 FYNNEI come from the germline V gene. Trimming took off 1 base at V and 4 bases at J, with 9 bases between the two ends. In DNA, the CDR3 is TGTGCCAGCAGTGAAGAGGGGGGCCCAGATACGCAGTATTTT. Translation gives CASSEEGGPDTQYF. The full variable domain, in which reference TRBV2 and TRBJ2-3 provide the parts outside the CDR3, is EPEVTQTPSHQVTQMGQEVILRCVPISNHLYFYWYRQILGQKVEFLVSFYNNEISEKSEIFDDQFSVERPDGSNFTLKIRSTKLEDSAMYFCASSEEGGPDTQYFGPGTRLTVL.

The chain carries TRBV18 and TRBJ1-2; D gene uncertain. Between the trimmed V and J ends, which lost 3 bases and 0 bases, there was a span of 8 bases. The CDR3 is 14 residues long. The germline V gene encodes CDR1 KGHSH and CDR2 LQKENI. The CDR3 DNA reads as TGTGCCAGCTCACCCCGTGGGGCTAACTATGGCTACACCTTC. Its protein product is CASSPRGANYGYTF.

The CDR3 DNA sequence: TGTGCCAGCAGGACCCCCAGGACTCACTCAATCTCTGGGGCCAACGTCCTGACTTTC. Encoded protein: CASRTPRTHSISGANVLTF. The genes are TRBV11-2 and TRBJ2-6, with D maybe TRBD2 (5 bases). CDR1 SGHAT and CDR2 FQNNGV come from the germline V gene. This CDR3 is built from 19 residues. Trimming left V 6 bases short and J 0 bases short, with 21 bases between.

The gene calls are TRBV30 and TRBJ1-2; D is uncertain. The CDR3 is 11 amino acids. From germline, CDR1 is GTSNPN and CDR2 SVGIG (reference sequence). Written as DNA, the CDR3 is TGTGCGCACCGGGGAGGGTTGGGCTACACCTTC. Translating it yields CAHRGGLGYTF.

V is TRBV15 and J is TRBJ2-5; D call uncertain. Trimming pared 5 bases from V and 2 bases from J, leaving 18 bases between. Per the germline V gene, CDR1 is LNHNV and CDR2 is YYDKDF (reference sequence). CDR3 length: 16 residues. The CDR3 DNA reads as TGTGCCACCAGCCCCGGCTCGAAAACCATACAAGAGACCCAGTACTTC. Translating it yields CATSPGSKTIQETQYF.

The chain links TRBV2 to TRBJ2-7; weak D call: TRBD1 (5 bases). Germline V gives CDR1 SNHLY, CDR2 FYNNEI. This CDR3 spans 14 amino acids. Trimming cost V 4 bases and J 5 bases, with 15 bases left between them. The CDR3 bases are TGTGCCAGCAGTGTCGATGGGGCGACCAACGAGCAGTACTTC. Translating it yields CASSVDGATNEQYF. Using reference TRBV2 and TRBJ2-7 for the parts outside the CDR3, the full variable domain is EPEVTQTPSHQVTQMGQEVILRCVPISNHLYFYWYRQILGQKVEFLVSFYNNEISEKSEIFDDQFSVERPDGSNFTLKIRSTKLEDSAMYFCASSVDGATNEQYFGPGTRLTVT.

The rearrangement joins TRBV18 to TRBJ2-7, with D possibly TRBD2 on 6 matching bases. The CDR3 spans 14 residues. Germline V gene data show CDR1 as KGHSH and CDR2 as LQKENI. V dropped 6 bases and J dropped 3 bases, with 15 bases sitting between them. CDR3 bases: TGTGCCAGCTCGGGGGGACTTCGGGACTACGAGCAGTACTTC. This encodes CASSGGLRDYEQYF.